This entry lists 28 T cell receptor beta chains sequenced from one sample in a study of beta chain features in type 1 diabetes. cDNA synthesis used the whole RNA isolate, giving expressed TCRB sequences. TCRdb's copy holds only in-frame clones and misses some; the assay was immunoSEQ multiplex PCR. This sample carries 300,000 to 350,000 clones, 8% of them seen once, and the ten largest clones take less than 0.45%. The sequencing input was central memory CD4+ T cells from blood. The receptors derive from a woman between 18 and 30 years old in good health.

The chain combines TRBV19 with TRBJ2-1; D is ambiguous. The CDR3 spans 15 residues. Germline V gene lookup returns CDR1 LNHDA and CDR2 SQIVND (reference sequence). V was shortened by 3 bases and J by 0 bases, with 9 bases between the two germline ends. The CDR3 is CASSMVTTSYNEQFF. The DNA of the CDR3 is TGTGCCAGTAGTATGGTAACTACCTCCTACAATGAGCAGTTCTTC.

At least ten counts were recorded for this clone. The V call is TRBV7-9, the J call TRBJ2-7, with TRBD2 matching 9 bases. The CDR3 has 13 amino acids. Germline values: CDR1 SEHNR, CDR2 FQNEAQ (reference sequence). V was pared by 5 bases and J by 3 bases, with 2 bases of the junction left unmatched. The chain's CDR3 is CASSQAGGYEQYF. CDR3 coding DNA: TGTGCCAGCAGCCAAGCGGGAGGCTACGAGCAGTACTTC.

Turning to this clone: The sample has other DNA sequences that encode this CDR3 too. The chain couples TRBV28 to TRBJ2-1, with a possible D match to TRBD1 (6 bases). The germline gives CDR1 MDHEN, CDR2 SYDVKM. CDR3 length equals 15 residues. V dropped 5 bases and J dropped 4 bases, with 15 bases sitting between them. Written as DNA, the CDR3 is TGTGCCAGCAGTCCTCCGACAGGTTCTTACAATGAGCAGTTCTTC. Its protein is CASSPPTGSYNEQFF. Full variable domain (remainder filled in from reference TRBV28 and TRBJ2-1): DVKVTQSSRYLVKRTGEKVFLECVQDMDHENMFWYRQDPGLGLRLIYFSYDVKMKEKGDIPEGYSVSREKKERFSLILESASTNQTSMYLCASSPPTGSYNEQFFGPGTRLTVL.

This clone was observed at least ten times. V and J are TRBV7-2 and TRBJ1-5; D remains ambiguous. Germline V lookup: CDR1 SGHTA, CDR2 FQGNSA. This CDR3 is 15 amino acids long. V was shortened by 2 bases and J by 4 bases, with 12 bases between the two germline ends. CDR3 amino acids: CASSLHSGVNQPQHF. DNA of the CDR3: TGTGCCAGCAGCTTACATTCAGGTGTAAATCAGCCCCAGCATTTT.

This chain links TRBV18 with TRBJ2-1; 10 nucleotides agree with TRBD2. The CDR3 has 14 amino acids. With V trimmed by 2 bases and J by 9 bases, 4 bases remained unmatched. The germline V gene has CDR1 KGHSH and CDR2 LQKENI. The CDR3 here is CASSPTSGKGEQFF. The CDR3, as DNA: TGTGCCAGCTCACCAACTAGCGGGAAGGGTGAGCAGTTCTTC.

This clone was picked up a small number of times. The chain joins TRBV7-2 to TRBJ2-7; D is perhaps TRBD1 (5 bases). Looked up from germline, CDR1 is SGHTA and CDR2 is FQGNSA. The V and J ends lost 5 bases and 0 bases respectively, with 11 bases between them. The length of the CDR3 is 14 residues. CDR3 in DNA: TGTGCCAGCAGCGGTGGACACAGCTCCTACGAGCAGTACTTC. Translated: CASSGGHSSYEQYF.

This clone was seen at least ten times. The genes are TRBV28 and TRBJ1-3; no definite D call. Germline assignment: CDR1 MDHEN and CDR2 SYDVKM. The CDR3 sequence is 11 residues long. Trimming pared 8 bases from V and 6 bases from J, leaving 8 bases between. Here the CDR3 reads CASSTLNTIYF. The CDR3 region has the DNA TGTGCCAGCTCTACCCTAAACACCATATATTTT.

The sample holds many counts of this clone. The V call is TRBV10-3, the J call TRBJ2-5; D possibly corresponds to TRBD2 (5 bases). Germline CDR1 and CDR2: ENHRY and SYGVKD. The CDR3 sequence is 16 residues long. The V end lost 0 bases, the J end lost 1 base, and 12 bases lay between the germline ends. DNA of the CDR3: TGTGCCATCAGTGAGTCGGCAGTAGCGCTCCAAGAGACCCAGTACTTC. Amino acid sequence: CAISESAVALQETQYF.

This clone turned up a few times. CDR3 sequence (DNA): TGTGCCAGGACGACAGAACGTTACGAGCAGTACTTC. This sequence encodes CARTTERYEQYF. V and J are TRBV19 and TRBJ2-7; possible D gene TRBD1, 5 bases. The CDR3 loop spans 12 amino acids. V gave up 9 bases and J gave up 4 bases, with 13 bases separating them. Germline CDR1 reads LNHDA; CDR2 reads SQIVND (reference sequence).

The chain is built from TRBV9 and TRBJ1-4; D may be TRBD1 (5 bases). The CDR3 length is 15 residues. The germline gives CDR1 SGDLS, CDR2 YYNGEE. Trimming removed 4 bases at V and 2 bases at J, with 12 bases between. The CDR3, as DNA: TGTGCCAGCAGCCTCCTACCAGGGACTAATGAAAAACTGTTTTTT. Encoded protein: CASSLLPGTNEKLFF.

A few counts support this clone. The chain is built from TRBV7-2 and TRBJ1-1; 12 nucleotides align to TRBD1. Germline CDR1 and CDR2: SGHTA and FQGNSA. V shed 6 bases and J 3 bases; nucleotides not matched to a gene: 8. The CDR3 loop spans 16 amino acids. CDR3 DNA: TGTGCCAGCAGGAGGGACAGGGGGCGCAGGGACACTGAAGCTTTCTTT. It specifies CASRRDRGRRDTEAFF.

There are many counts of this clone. Here the CDR3 reads CASSSGTGVMAQETQYF. As DNA, the CDR3 is TGTGCCAGCAGTTCCGGGACAGGGGTAATGGCCCAAGAGACCCAGTACTTC. The chain links TRBV2 to TRBJ2-5; 10 bases line up with TRBD1. V trimming: 5 bases; J trimming: 1 base; junction bases outside the gene matches: 10. The germline CDR1 and CDR2 sequences are SNHLY and FYNNEI. This CDR3 contains 17 residues.

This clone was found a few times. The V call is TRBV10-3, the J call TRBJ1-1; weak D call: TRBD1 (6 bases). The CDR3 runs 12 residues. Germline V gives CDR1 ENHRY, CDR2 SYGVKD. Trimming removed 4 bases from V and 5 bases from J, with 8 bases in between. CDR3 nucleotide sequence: TGTGCCATCAGTGGGGGGGCAACTGAAGCTTTCTTT. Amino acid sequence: CAISGGATEAFF.

This CDR3 reads CSVEGVSLGQFF. The CDR3 coding sequence is TGCAGCGTTGAGGGAGTTTCCCTTGGGCAGTTCTTC. The chain couples TRBV29-1 to TRBJ2-1, with TRBD2 as a possible D gene (5 bases). CDR1 is SQVTM, CDR2 ANQGSEA, per germline. This CDR3 is built from 12 residues. The ends were cut back, 3 bases at V and 12 bases at J, with 15 bases in the middle.

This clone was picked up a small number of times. The DNA for the CDR3 is TGTGCCAGCAGCTTCCCGGGGACTGGTAGCTATGGCTACACCTTC. The encoded protein is CASSFPGTGSYGYTF. The chain joins TRBV11-2 to TRBJ1-2, with TRBD1 as a possible D gene (5 bases). The CDR3 is 15 residues long. Trimming took off 3 bases at V and 4 bases at J, with 15 bases between the two ends. The V gene's germline CDR1 is SGHAT and CDR2 FQNNGV.

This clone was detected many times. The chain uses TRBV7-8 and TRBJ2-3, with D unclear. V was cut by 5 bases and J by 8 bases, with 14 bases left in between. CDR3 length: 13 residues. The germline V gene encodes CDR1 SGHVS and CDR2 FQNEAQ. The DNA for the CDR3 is TGTGCCAGCAGCGCAGAAGCCTCGGCTACGCAGTATTTT. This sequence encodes CASSAEASATQYF.

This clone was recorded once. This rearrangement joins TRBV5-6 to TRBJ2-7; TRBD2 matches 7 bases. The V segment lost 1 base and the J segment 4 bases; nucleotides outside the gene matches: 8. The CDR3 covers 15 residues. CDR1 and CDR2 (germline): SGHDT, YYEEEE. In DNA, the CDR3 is TGTGCCAGCAGCTTGTATTCGCGGGAGAGTTACGAGCAGTACTTC. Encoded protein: CASSLYSRESYEQYF. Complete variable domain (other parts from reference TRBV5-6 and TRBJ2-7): DAGVTQSPTHLIKTRGQQVTLRCSPKSGHDTVSWYQQALGQGPQFIFQYYEEEERQRGNFPDRFSGHQFPNYSSELNVNALLLGDSALYLCASSLYSRESYEQYFGPGTRLTVT.

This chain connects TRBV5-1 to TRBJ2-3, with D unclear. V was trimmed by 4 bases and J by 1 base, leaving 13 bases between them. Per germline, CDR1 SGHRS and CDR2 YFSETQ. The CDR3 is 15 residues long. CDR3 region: CASSPTATGTDTQYF. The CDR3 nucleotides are TGCGCCAGCAGCCCTACAGCTACCGGCACAGATACGCAGTATTTT.

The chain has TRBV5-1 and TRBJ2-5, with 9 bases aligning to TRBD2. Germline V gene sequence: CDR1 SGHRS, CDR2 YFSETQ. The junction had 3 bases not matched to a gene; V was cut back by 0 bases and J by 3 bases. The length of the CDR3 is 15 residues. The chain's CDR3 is CASSLGTSEKETQYF. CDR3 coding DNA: TGCGCCAGCAGCTTGGGGACTAGCGAAAAAGAGACCCAGTACTTC.

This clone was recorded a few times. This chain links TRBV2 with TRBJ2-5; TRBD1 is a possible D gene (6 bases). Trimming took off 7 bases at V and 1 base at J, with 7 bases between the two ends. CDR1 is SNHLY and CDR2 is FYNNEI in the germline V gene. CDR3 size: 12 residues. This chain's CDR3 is CASTGAQETQYF. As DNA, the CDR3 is TGTGCCAGCACAGGGGCCCAAGAGACCCAGTACTTC.

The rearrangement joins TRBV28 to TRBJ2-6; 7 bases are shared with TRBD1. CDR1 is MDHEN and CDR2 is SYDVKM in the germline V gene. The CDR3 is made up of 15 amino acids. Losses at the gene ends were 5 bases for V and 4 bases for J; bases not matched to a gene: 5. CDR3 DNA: TGTGCCAGCAGTCCCGGGACAGTCGGGGCCAACGTCCTGACTTTC. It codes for CASSPGTVGANVLTF.

The CDR3 DNA sequence: TGTGCCAGCAGTGAAGTAGTGGGATTAAGCTCTGGGGCCAACGTCCTGACTTTC. Translation gives CASSEVVGLSSGANVLTF. This rearrangement joins TRBV6-1 to TRBJ2-6; D uncertain. The V and J ends lost 1 base and 0 bases respectively, with 13 bases between them. In germline, CDR1 is MNHNS, CDR2 SASEGT. This CDR3 has 18 amino acids.

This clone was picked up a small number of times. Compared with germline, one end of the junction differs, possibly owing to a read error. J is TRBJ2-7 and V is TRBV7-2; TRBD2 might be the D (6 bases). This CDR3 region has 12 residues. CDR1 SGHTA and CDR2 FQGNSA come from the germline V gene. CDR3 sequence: CASSLSAGHSHF. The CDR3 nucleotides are TGTGCCAGCAGCCTATCAGCGGGCCACTCCCACTTC.

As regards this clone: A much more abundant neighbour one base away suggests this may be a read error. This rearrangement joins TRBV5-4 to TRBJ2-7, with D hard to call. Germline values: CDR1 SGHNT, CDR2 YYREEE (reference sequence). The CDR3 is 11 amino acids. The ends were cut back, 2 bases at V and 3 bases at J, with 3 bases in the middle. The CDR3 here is CASSLDYEQYF. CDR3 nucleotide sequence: TGTGCCAGCAGCTTAGACTACGAGCAGTACTTC.

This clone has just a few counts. CDR3 sequence reads: CAISGDATGELFF. The DNA of the CDR3 is TGTGCCATCAGCGGGGATGCAACCGGGGAGCTGTTTTTT. V usage is TRBV10-3 and J usage is TRBJ2-2, with a possible D match to TRBD2 (5 bases). The CDR3 spans 13 residues. The V gene lost 6 bases and the J gene lost 5 bases, with 10 bases spanning the gap. CDR1 ENHRY and CDR2 SYGVKD come from the germline V gene.

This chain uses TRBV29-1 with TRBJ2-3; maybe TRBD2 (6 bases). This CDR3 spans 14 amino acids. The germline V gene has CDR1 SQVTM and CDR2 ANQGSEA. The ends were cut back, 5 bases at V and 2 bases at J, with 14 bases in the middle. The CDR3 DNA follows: TGCAGCGTTACTAGCCGAAGATACACAGATACGCAGTATTTT. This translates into CSVTSRRYTDTQYF.

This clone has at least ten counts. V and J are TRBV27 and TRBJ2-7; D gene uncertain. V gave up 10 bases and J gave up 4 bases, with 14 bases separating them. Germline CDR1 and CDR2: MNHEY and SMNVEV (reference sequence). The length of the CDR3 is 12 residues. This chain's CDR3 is CANLLYRYEQYF. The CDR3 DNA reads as TGTGCCAATCTCCTGTATCGGTACGAGCAGTACTTC.

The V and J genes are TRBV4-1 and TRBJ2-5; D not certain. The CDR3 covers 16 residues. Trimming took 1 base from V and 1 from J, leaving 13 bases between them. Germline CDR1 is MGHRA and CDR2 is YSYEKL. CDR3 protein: CASSQGHGRSQETQYF. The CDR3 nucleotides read TGCGCCAGCAGCCAAGGACATGGGCGTAGCCAAGAGACCCAGTACTTC.